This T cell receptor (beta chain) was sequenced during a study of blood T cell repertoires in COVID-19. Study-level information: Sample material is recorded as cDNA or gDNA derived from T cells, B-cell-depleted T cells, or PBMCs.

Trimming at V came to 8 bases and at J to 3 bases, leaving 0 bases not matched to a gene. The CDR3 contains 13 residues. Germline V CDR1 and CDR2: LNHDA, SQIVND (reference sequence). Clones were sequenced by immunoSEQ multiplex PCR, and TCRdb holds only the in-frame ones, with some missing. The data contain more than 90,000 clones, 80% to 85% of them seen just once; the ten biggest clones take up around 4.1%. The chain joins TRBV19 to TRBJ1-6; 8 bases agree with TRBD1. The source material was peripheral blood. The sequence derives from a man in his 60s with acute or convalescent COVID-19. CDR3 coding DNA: TGTGCCAGTGACAGGGGCTATAATTCACCCCTCCACTTT. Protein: CASDRGYNSPLHF.